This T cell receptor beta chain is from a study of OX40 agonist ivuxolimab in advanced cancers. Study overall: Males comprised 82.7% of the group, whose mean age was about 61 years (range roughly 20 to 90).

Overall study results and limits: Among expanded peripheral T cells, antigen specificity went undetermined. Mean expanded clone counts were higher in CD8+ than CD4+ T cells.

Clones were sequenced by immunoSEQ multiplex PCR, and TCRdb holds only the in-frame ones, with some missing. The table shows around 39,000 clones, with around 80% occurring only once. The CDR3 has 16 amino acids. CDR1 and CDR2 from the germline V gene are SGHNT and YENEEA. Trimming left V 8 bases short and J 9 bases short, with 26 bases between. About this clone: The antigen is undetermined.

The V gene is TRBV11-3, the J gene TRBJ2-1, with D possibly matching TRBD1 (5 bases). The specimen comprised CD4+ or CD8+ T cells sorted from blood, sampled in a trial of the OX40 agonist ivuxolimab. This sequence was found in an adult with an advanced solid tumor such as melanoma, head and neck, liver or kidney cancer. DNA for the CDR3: TGTGCCAGCCAACTAACCCCCCTGTCAGGGATCGGTGAGCAGTTCTTC. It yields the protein CASQLTPLSGIGEQFF. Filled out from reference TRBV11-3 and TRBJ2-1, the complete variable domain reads EAGVVQSPRYKIIEKKQPVAFWCNPISGHNTLYWYLQNLGQGPELLIRYENEEAVDDSQLPKDRFSAERLKGVDSTLKIQPAELGDSAVYLCASQLTPLSGIGEQFFGPGTRLTVL.